The T cell receptor (beta chain) described here comes from a study of blood T cell repertoires in COVID-19. Overall study context: Specimens from acute and convalescent COVID-19 originated in the United States, Italy and Spain.

Individuals aged about 18 to 100 years were recruited from fewer than 25 US areas. Participants' reported clinical history set cohort assignment. The V gene lost 0 bases and the J gene lost 1 base, with 10 bases spanning the gap. Germline CDR1 SGHVS, CDR2 FQNEAQ. CDR3 size: 16 residues. In the original analysis: Reference gene primer amplification yielded estimated nucleated cell counts. Libraries were prepared by immunoSEQ multiplex PCR; TCRdb keeps only in-frame clonotypes and omits some of them. That table furnishes V, J and clone size, whereas the DNA furnished D and trimming. Of about 270,000 clones listed, 88% are singletons. This clone was observed a few times.

The sequence derives from a woman aged 60-75 years in a cohort exposed to, infected with or recovered from COVID-19 (not recorded which). This chain joins TRBV7-8 and TRBJ2-1, with D maybe TRBD2 (5 bases). The sequencing sample was made of PBMCs or T cells enriched from blood (not recorded which). The CDR3 is CASSLAFQRSYNEQFF. The CDR3, as DNA: TGTGCCAGCAGCTTAGCTTTCCAGCGGTCCTACAATGAGCAGTTCTTC.